A single TCR beta chain is shown here with its context. In the study's own analysis: Nucleated cell counts were estimated from reference gene primer amplification. Sequenced by immunoSEQ multiplex PCR; TCRdb stores in-frame clones only, minus some. V and J calls and clone size are as listed in that table; D and trimming were resolved from the DNA. The table has about 110,000 clones, over 75% seen once. The source of the sample is a study of blood T cell repertoires in COVID-19. Study-level background: The analysed material was cDNA or gDNA that came from T cells, B-cell-depleted T cells, or PBMCs.

V gave up 1 base and J gave up 3 bases, with 8 bases separating them. The CDR3 runs 14 residues. The germline CDR1 and CDR2 sequences are SEHNR and FQNEAQ (reference sequence). The sample consisted of peripheral blood. This rearrangement joins TRBV7-9 to TRBJ2-3; tentative D call: TRBD2 (5 bases). This TCR was recovered from a woman in her 70s with acute or convalescent COVID-19. CDR3 in amino acids: CASSLVGDTDTQYF. The CDR3 DNA reads TGTGCCAGCAGCTTAGTCGGGGATACAGATACGCAGTATTTT.